This TCR beta chain was documented in a study of cytomegalovirus exposure and HLA in healthy donors. Overall study results and limits: Follow-up analysis seemed to connect common viral pathogens with several of the most significant clusters identified. Later analysis found that TCR beta chains associated with HLA were more clonally expanded than other, equally common chains. As confirmed in vitro, a few CMV-associated chains were specific for CMV antigens. Differences between HLA loci emerged in a later analysis of TCR association rates, with DRB1 most and HLA-C fewest.

There are a few counts of this clone. No antigen is known for it. This PCR relied on a set of 60 Vbeta primers and 13 Jbeta primers. Measured with immunoSEQ multiplex PCR; TCRdb has only the in-frame clones, and not every one. Of some 180,000 clones detected, 76% appear once; the ten largest clones hold around 1.5%. Trimming shortened V by 3 bases and J by 4 bases, and 13 bases separated the two germline ends. The CDR3 has 15 amino acids. CDR1 is MDHEN, CDR2 SYDVKM, per germline. This sequence joins TRBV28 and TRBJ1-3, with D perhaps matching TRBD1 (5 bases). The TCR comes from a man younger than 35 in good health and CMV-seronegative. Source material: PBMCs. The CDR3 DNA is TGTGCCAGCAGTTTCGGCAGGGCGGCGGGAAACACCATATATTTT. Its translation: CASSFGRAAGNTIYF.